This T cell receptor beta chain is drawn from a study of OX40 agonist ivuxolimab in advanced cancers. About the research overall: Every 2 weeks, patients got intravenous ivuxolimab at one of six dose levels (0.01-10 mg/kg).

Assay: immunoSEQ multiplex PCR; the TCRdb copy retains only in-frame clones and omits some. This table has 70,000 or so clones, about 83% appearing once. CDR3 length: 15 amino acids. Germline V lookup: CDR1 SGHTA, CDR2 FQGTGA. The V end lost 2 bases, the J end lost 8 bases, and 16 bases lay between the germline ends. Study findings and constraints: The authors did not determine the antigen specificity of the expanded peripheral T cells. Patients with a partial response at 0.1-3.0 mg/kg had among the lowest clonal expansion.

The sampling schedule covered blood at baseline, cycle 4 day 1, and cycle 7 day 1. Points on this clone: The antigen is undetermined.

Source: CD4+ or CD8+ T cells sorted from blood, taken in a trial of the OX40 agonist ivuxolimab. The receptor comes from an adult with an advanced solid tumor such as melanoma, head and neck, liver or kidney cancer. This chain uses TRBV7-3 with TRBJ2-1, with D perhaps assigned TRBD1 or TRBD2 (6 bases each). The CDR3 loop is CASSLAGGFSDEQFF. The DNA of the CDR3 is TGTGCCAGCAGCTTAGCCGGGGGCTTCTCCGATGAGCAGTTCTTC.